This T cell receptor (beta chain) stems from a study of T cell clones after liver transplantation. Study conclusions and caveats: Compared with third party-reactive sequences, donor-reactive ones declined more, independent of withdrawal success.

The germline gives CDR1 MGHRA, CDR2 YSYEKL. V was shortened by 5 bases and J by 8 bases, with 13 bases between the two germline ends. The CDR3 loop spans 13 amino acids. Only in-frame clones appear in the TCRdb table, and some are missing; sequencing was by immunoSEQ multiplex PCR. The sample lists approximately 75,000 clones; 75% to 85% were seen once. As regards this clone: Its antigen is not identified.

Thawed unstimulated PBMCs were FACS-sorted by CD3, CD4 and CD8 into two populations. This chain joins TRBV4-1 and TRBJ2-1, with D perhaps matching TRBD1 (5 bases). The sequencing here drew on CD4+ T cells from blood, taken 12 months after liver transplant. This sequence originates from a human patient who received a liver transplant. Some T cells may have come from the graft donor. In nucleotides, the CDR3 is TGCGCCAGCAGCAGGAGTTTGGGGCATGAGCAGTTCTTC. This codes for CASSRSLGHEQFF.